One and the same sample provided the 9 T cell receptor beta chains below, sequenced in a study of blood T cell repertoires in COVID-19. Profiled with immunoSEQ multiplex PCR; TCRdb holds only in-frame clones, not every one. The table records approximately 130,000 clones, about 80% of them present only once. Sequencing input: peripheral blood. These receptors were obtained from a human donor in a cohort sampled during active COVID-19.

The rearrangement uses TRBV7-5 and TRBJ2-5; the D call of TRBD1 is as the table states it, not checked on the DNA. TRBV7-5 is a pseudogene locus. CDR3 length: 16 amino acids. Here the CDR3 reads CVRSSPGQGAQETQYF. The CDR3 coding sequence is TGTGTCAGAAGCTCCCCGGGACAGGGAGCCCAAGAGACCCAGTACTTC.

The rearrangement links TRBV18 to TRBJ2-7; TRBD2 agrees at 14 bases. V gave up 6 bases and J gave up 2 bases; unmatched junction bases: 6. The CDR3 is 16 residues long. In germline, CDR1 is KGHSH, CDR2 LQKENI. CDR3 sequence reads: CASSAGLAGDTYEQYF. CDR3 in DNA: TGTGCCAGCTCCGCGGGACTAGCGGGGGACACCTACGAGCAGTACTTC.

This chain connects TRBV18 to TRBJ1-6, with D maybe TRBD1 (5 bases). The CDR3 spans 17 residues. Germline V gene data show CDR1 as KGHSH and CDR2 as LQKENI. The V end lost 1 base, the J end lost 9 bases, and 19 bases lay between the germline ends. CDR3: CASSPREGRSLGSPLHF. CDR3 in DNA: TGTGCCAGCTCACCACGGGAGGGGAGAAGCCTGGGTTCACCCCTCCACTTT.

The chain joins TRBV10-3 to TRBJ2-4; D unclear. CDR3 length: 13 amino acids. CDR1 and CDR2 from the germline V gene are ENHRY and SYGVKD. The ends were cut back, 5 bases at V and 8 bases at J, with 13 bases in the middle. CDR3: CAISNVNEDIQYF. CDR3 nucleotide sequence: TGTGCCATCAGTAACGTAAATGAGGACATTCAGTACTTC.

This clone was recorded only once. The gene calls are TRBV4-2 and TRBJ2-5; D is unresolved. Per the germline V gene, CDR1 is LGHNA and CDR2 is YNFKEQ. Deletions cut 0 bases from V and 3 bases from J, with 11 bases between. The length of the CDR3 is 15 residues. CDR3 region: CASSQDRTTKETQYF. CDR3 nucleotides: TGTGCCAGCAGCCAAGATAGAACTACCAAAGAGACCCAGTACTTC.

CDR3 nucleotides: TGTGCCAGTAGTATAGATCGTCGGACAGGGAGCCGCGAGACCCAGTACTTC. Translated: CASSIDRRTGSRETQYF. V usage is TRBV19 and J usage is TRBJ2-5; 8 bases map to TRBD1. Germline V gives CDR1 LNHDA, CDR2 SQIVND (reference sequence). The CDR3 runs to 17 residues. The V segment lost 0 bases and the J segment 5 bases; nucleotides outside the gene matches: 11.

The rearrangement joins TRBV9 to TRBJ2-1; 8 nucleotides match TRBD2. Germline assignment: CDR1 SGDLS and CDR2 YYNGEE. This CDR3 is 15 amino acids long. V was clipped by 4 bases and J by 1 base; unmatched bases: 4. CDR3 loop: CASSSRGGSYNEQFF. The CDR3 nucleotides are TGTGCCAGCAGCTCCCGGGGGGGGTCCTACAATGAGCAGTTCTTC.

The V gene is TRBV3-1 (or the pseudogene TRBV3-2), the J gene TRBJ1-2, with 8 nucleotides matching TRBD1. Germline V gene lookup returns CDR1 LGHDT and CDR2 YNNKEL (reference sequence). V shed 1 base, J shed 3 bases, and the junction held 4 bases outside the gene matches. The CDR3 sequence is 15 residues long. The DNA of the CDR3 is TGTGCCAGCAGCCAAGTATACAGGGGGGACTATGGCTACACCTTC. It encodes CASSQVYRGDYGYTF.

The chain carries TRBV3-1 (or the pseudogene TRBV3-2) and TRBJ2-2, with D maybe TRBD2 (7 bases). Germline-derived CDR1 and CDR2 are LGHDT and YNNKEL (reference sequence). The CDR3 is 16 amino acids. V was trimmed by 8 bases and J by 0 bases, leaving 16 bases between them. CDR3 nucleotides: TGTGCCAGCGGACCCCGGGGGGCAGCGAACACCGGGGAGCTGTTTTTT. Translating gives CASGPRGAANTGELFF.